These 13 T cell receptor beta chains share one sample of origin, sequenced in a study of T-cell reconstitution after alpha-beta-depleted transplantation in children. As it was prepared, the TCRbeta library received unique molecular identifiers. TCRdb called the PCR reads again in MiXCR, with one record for every CDR3 protein. Of over 550,000 distinct CDR3 sequences in the sample, roughly a tenth were seen once. Sequenced material: PBMCs from the stem cell graft donor, taken from the stem cell graft. All receptors come from a human donor who donated a stem cell graft to a child with acute myeloid leukemia.

CDR3 sequence reads: CAWTDSYEQYF. As DNA, the CDR3 is TGTGCCTGGACGGACTCCTACGAGCAGTACTTC. This chain connects TRBV30 to TRBJ2-7; D remains ambiguous. This CDR3 region has 11 residues. V was trimmed by 4 bases and J by 0 bases, leaving 4 bases between them. CDR1 is GTSNPN, CDR2 SVGIG, per germline (reference sequence).

The V call is TRBV14, the J call TRBJ1-6; D might be TRBD1 (5 bases). CDR3 size: 16 residues. CDR1 is SGHDN and CDR2 is FVKESK in the germline V gene. Trimming removed 1 base at V and 6 bases at J, with 13 bases between. The CDR3 sequence: CASSQGLRTPNSPLHF. CDR3 coding DNA: TGTGCCAGCAGCCAAGGATTGAGGACACCTAATTCACCCCTCCACTTT. Filled out from reference TRBV14 and TRBJ1-6, the complete variable domain reads EAGVTQFPSHSVIEKGQTVTLRCDPISGHDNLYWYRRVMGKEIKFLLHFVKESKQDESGMPNNRFLAERTGGTYSTLKVQPAELEDSGVYFCASSQGLRTPNSPLHFGNGTRLTVT.

This clonotype was observed a few times. V gene TRBV7-2 combines with J gene TRBJ2-7, with D hard to call. V gave up 0 bases and J gave up 5 bases, with 20 bases separating them. This CDR3 contains 17 residues. From germline, CDR1 is SGHTA and CDR2 FQGNSA. CDR3 sequence: CASSLAPRGSVSNEQYF. In nucleotides, the CDR3 is TGTGCCAGCAGCTTAGCTCCCAGAGGATCCGTCTCGAACGAGCAGTACTTC.

This clonotype was picked up a small number of times. The rearrangement joins TRBV29-1 to TRBJ1-6; D is undetermined. Trimming shortened V by 4 bases and J by 7 bases, and 11 bases separated the two germline ends. The germline V gene encodes CDR1 SQVTM and CDR2 ANQGSEA. The CDR3 sequence is 13 residues long. CDR3 amino acids: CSVASGSNSPLHF. The CDR3, as DNA: TGCAGCGTTGCGTCCGGCAGCAATTCACCCCTCCACTTT.

The V and J genes are TRBV7-2 and TRBJ2-5, with D possibly being TRBD1 or TRBD2 (6 bases each). With 5 bases removed from V and 5 bases from J, the gap between germline ends came to 15 bases. Germline V gene lookup returns CDR1 SGHTA and CDR2 FQGNSA. The CDR3 runs 14 residues. The CDR3 DNA reads as TGTGCCAGCAGCCGGTCCGGGGGCGCGGAGACCCAGTACTTC. As protein: CASSRSGGAETQYF.

This clonotype was counted at least ten times. This rearrangement joins TRBV29-1 to TRBJ2-5; D gene unclear. CDR1 is SQVTM, CDR2 ANQGSEA, per germline. This CDR3 contains 11 residues. V was trimmed by 4 bases and J by 7 bases, leaving 10 bases between them. The CDR3 DNA is TGCAGCGTTGGGACCACTTTGACCCAGTACTTC. Protein sequence: CSVGTTLTQYF.

This clonotype showed up many times. The chain uses TRBV12-3 or TRBV12-4 and TRBJ2-3; D uncertain. Trimming took off 1 base at V and 0 bases at J, with 11 bases between the two ends. This CDR3 region has 16 residues. The CDR3 here is CASSLGVLRSTDTQYF. The CDR3 DNA sequence: TGTGCCAGCAGTTTAGGGGTGCTGAGAAGCACAGATACGCAGTATTTT.

This chain connects TRBV5-5 to TRBJ1-5; no definite D call. The CDR3 consists of 13 residues. From germline, CDR1 is SGHKS and CDR2 YYEKEE (reference sequence). Trimming removed 2 bases at V and 3 bases at J, with 6 bases between. The CDR3 here is CASSLRDNQPQHF. Written as DNA, the CDR3 is TGTGCCAGCAGCTTAAGGGACAATCAGCCCCAGCATTTT. Filled out from reference TRBV5-5 and TRBJ1-5, the complete variable domain reads DAGVTQSPTHLIKTRGQQVTLRCSPISGHKSVSWYQQVLGQGPQFIFQYYEKEERGRGNFPDRFSARQFPNYSSELNVNALLLGDSALYLCASSLRDNQPQHFGDGTRLSIL.

This clonotype was counted a few times. CDR3 protein: CASSVGEEDTGELFF. The CDR3 DNA follows: TGTGCCAGCAGCGTAGGGGAGGAGGACACCGGGGAGCTGTTTTTT. The genes are TRBV9 and TRBJ2-2; TRBD2 is a possible D gene (6 bases). This CDR3 contains 15 residues. With 0 bases removed from V and 3 bases from J, the gap between germline ends came to 9 bases. The germline V gene has CDR1 SGDLS and CDR2 YYNGEE.

The chain uses TRBV29-1 and TRBJ2-5; TRBD1 might be the D (6 bases). This CDR3 contains 10 residues. The V gene lost 7 bases and the J gene lost 7 bases, with 10 bases spanning the gap. The V gene's germline CDR1 is SQVTM and CDR2 ANQGSEA. The CDR3 DNA reads TGCAGCGCAGGGGAAGTGACCCAGTACTTC. Translating it yields CSAGEVTQYF. The full variable domain, rest sourced from reference TRBV29-1 and TRBJ2-5, is SAVISQKPSRDICQRGTSLTIQCQVDSQVTMMFWYRQQPGQSLTLIATANQGSEATYESGFVIDKFPISRPNLTFSTLTVSNMSPEDSSIYLCSAGEVTQYFGPGTRLLVL.

This clonotype has at least ten counts. The J gene is TRBJ2-5, the V gene TRBV28; maybe TRBD1 (5 bases). V was cut by 4 bases and J by 2 bases, with 14 bases left in between. The CDR3 length is 15 residues. Germline V lookup: CDR1 MDHEN, CDR2 SYDVKM. The CDR3 DNA reads TGTGCCAGCAGTTCCCCCCAGGGATCACAAGAGACCCAGTACTTC. Translating gives CASSSPQGSQETQYF.

Many counts were recorded for this clonotype. The chain has TRBV6-6 and TRBJ2-2; unclear D gene. The CDR3 contains 13 residues. The germline V gene has CDR1 MNHNY and CDR2 SVGAGI (reference sequence). Trimming stripped 7 bases from V and 0 bases from J, with 6 bases between. The CDR3 coding sequence is TGTGCCAGCAAAGCGTCGAACACCGGGGAGCTGTTTTTT. This encodes CASKASNTGELFF.

This clonotype appeared a few times. The rearrangement uses TRBV20-1 and TRBJ1-4; D call uncertain. The length of the CDR3 is 15 residues. V was clipped by 0 bases and J by 4 bases, with 12 bases between them. Per the germline V gene, CDR1 is DFQATT and CDR2 is SNEGSKA (reference sequence). The CDR3 is CSARDWVDNNEKLFF. CDR3 nucleotides: TGCAGTGCTAGAGATTGGGTGGATAATAATGAAAAACTGTTTTTT.